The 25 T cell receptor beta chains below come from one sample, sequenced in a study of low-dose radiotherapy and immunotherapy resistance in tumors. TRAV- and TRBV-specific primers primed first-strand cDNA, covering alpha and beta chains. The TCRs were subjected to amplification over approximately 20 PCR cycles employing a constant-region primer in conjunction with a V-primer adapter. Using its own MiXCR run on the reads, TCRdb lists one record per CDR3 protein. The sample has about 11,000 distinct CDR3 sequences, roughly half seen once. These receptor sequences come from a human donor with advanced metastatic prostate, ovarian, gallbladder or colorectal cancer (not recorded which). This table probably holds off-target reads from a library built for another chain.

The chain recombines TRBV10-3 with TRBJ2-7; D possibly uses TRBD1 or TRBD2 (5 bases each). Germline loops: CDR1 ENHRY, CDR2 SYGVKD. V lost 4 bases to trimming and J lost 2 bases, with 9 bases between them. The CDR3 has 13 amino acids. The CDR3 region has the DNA TGTGCCATCAGTGTCGGGGCAACCTACGAGCAGTACTTC. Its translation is CAISVGATYEQYF.

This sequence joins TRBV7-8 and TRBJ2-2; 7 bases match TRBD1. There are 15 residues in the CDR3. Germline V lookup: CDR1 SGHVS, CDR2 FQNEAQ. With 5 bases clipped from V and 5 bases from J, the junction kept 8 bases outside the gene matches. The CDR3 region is CASSPRQGWTGELFF. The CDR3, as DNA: TGTGCCAGCAGCCCCAGACAGGGATGGACCGGGGAGCTGTTTTTT. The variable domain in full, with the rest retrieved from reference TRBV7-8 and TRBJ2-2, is GAGVSQSPRYKVAKRGQDVALRCDPISGHVSLFWYQQALGQGPEFLTYFQNEAQLDKSGLPSDRFFAERPEGSVSTLKIQRTQQEDSAVYLCASSPRQGWTGELFFGEGSRLTVL.

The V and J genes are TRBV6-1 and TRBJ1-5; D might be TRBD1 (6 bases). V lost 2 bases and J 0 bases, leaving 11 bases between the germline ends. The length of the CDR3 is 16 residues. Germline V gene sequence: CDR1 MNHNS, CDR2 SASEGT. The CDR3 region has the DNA TGTGCCAGCAGTGAACTAGGGACATATAGCAATCAGCCCCAGCATTTT. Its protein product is CASSELGTYSNQPQHF.

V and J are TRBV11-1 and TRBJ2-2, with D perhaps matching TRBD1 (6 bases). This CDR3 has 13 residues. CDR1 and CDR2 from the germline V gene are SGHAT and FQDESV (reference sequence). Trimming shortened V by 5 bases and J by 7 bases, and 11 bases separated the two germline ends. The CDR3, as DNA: TGTGCCAGCAGCAGGGGGTACGGCGGGGAGCTGTTTTTT. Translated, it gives CASSRGYGGELFF.

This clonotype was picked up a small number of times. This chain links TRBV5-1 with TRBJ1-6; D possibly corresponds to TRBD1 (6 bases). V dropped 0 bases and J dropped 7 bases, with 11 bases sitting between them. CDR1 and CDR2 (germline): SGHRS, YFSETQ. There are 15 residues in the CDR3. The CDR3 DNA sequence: TGCGCCAGCAGCTTGGCCGGGGGGACAAATTCACCCCTCCACTTT. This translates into CASSLAGGTNSPLHF.

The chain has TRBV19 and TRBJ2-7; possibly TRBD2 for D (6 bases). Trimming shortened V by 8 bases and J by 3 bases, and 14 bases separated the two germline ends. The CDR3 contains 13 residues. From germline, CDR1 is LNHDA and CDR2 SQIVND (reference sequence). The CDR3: CASAPGLLYEQYF. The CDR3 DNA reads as TGTGCCAGTGCACCGGGACTCCTCTACGAGCAGTACTTC.

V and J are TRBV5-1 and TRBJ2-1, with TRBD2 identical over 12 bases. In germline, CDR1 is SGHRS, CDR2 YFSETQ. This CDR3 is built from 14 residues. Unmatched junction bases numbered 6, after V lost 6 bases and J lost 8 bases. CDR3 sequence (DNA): TGCGCCAGCATTAGGACTAGCGGGGCCCATGAGCAGTTCTTC. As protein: CASIRTSGAHEQFF.

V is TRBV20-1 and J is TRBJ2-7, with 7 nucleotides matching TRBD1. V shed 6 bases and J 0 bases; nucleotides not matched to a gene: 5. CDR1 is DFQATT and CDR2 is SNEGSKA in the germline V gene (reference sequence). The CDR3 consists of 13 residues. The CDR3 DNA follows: TGCAGTGCAGGGGACAGCTTCTCCTACGAGCAGTACTTC. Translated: CSAGDSFSYEQYF.

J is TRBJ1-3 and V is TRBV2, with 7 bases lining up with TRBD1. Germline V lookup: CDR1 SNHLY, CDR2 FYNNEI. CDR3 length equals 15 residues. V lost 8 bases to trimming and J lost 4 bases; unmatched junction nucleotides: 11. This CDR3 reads CASGRQGLYGNTIYF. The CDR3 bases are TGTGCCAGCGGAAGACAGGGTTTGTACGGAAACACCATATATTTT.

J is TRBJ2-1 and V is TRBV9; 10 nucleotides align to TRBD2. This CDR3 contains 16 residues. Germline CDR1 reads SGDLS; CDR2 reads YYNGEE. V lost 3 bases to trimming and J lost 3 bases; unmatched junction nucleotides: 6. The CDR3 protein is CASSASGRGDYNEQFF. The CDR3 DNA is TGTGCCAGCAGCGCGAGCGGGAGGGGAGACTACAATGAGCAGTTCTTC.

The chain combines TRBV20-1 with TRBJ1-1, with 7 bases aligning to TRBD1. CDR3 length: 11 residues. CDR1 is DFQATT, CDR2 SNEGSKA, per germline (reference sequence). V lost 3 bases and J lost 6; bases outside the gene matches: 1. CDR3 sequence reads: CSARGQSEAFF. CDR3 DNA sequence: TGCAGTGCTAGGGGACAGTCTGAAGCTTTCTTT.

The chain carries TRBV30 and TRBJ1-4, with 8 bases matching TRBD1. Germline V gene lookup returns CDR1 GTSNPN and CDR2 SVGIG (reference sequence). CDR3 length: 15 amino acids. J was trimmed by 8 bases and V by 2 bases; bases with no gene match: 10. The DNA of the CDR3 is TGTGCCTGGAGTCTCACGACAGGGGCGGGGGAAAAACTGTTTTTT. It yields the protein CAWSLTTGAGEKLFF.

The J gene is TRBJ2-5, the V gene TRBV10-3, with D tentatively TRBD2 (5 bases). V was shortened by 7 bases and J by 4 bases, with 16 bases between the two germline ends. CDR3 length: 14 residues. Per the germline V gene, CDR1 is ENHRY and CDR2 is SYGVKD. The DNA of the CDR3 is TGTGCCATCAAGGCGCAGGAGGTTGGAGAGACCCAGTACTTC. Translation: CAIKAQEVGETQYF.

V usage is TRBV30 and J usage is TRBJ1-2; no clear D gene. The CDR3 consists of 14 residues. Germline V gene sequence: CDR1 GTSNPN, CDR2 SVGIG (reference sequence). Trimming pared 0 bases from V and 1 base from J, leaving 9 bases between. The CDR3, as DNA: TGTGCCTGGAGTGTATCCATGGGTAACTATGGCTACACCTTC. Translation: CAWSVSMGNYGYTF.

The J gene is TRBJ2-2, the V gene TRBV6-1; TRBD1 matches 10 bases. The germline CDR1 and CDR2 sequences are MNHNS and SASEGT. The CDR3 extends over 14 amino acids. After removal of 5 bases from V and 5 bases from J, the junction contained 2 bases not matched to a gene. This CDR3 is CASSQGQGTGELFF. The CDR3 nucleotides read TGTGCCAGCAGTCAGGGACAGGGGACCGGGGAGCTGTTTTTT.

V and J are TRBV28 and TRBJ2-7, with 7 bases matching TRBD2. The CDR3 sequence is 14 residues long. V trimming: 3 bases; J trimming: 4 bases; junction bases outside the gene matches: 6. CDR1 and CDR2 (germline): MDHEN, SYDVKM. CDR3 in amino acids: CASSFGGSGYEQYF. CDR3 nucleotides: TGTGCCAGCAGTTTCGGGGGTAGCGGGTACGAGCAGTACTTC.

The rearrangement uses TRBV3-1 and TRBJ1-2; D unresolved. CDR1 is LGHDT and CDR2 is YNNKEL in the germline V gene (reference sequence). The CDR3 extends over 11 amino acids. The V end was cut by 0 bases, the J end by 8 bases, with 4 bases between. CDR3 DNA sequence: TGTGCCAGCAGCCAAGAAGACGGCTACACCTTC. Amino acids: CASSQEDGYTF.

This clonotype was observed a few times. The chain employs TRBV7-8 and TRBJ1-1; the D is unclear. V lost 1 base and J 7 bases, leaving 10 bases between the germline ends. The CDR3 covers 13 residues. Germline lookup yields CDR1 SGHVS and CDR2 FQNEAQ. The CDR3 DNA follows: TGTGCCAGCAGCTTAGGCCTGGGCGTTGAAGCTTTCTTT. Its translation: CASSLGLGVEAFF.

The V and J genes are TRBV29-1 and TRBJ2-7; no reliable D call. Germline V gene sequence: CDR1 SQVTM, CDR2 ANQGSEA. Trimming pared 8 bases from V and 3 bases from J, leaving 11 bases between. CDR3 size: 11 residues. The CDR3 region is CSIRNSYEQYF. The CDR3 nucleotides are TGCAGCATCCGTAACAGCTACGAGCAGTACTTC.

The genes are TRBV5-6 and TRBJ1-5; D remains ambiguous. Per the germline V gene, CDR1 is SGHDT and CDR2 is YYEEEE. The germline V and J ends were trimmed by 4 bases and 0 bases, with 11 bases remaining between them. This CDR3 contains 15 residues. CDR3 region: CASSLGRYSNQPQHF. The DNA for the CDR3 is TGTGCCAGCAGCCTGGGTCGTTATAGCAATCAGCCCCAGCATTTT.

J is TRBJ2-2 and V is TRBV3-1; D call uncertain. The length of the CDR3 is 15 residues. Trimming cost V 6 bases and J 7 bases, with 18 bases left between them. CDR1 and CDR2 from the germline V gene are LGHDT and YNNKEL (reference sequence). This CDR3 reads CASRGLPARGGELFF. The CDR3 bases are TGTGCCAGCAGGGGCCTGCCGGCGCGAGGCGGGGAGCTGTTTTTT.

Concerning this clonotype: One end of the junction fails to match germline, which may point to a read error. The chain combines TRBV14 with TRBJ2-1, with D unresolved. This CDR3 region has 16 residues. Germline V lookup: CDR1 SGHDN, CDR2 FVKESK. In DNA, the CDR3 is TGTGCCAGCAGCCAAGGGATCTCCAGCTCCAACAATGAGCAGTTCTTC. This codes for CASSQGISSSNNEQFF.

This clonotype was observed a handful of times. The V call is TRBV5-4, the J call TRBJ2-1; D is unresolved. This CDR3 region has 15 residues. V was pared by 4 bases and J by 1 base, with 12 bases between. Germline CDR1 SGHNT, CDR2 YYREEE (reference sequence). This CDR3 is CASSPSAGSYNEQFF. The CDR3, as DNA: TGTGCCAGCAGCCCCAGCGCCGGTTCCTACAATGAGCAGTTCTTC.

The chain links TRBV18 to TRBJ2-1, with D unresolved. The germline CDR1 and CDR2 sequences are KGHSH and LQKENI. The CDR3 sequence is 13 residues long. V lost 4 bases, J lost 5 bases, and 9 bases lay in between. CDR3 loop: CASSLWTDNEQFF. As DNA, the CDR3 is TGTGCCAGCTCACTGTGGACGGACAATGAGCAGTTCTTC.

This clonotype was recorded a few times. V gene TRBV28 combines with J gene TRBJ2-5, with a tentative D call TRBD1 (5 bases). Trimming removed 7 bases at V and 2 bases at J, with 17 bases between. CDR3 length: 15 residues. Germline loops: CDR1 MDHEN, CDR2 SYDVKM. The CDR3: CASNRGLGPQETQYF. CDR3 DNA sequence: TGTGCCAGCAACCGCGGTCTGGGGCCGCAAGAGACCCAGTACTTC. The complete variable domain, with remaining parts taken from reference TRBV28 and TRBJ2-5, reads DVKVTQSSRYLVKRTGEKVFLECVQDMDHENMFWYRQDPGLGLRLIYFSYDVKMKEKGDIPEGYSVSREKKERFSLILESASTNQTSMYLCASNRGLGPQETQYFGPGTRLLVL.